The 5 T cell receptor beta chains below all came from one sample that was sequenced in a study of shared clonotypes between healthy human individuals. Sequencing used immunoSEQ multiplex PCR; TCRdb keeps in-frame clones, though not all of them. The sample shows millions of clones, just over 90% of them seen only once. Specimen: naive CD4+ T cells from PBMCs. Subset given: CD45RA+ positively selected. The receptors shown here come from a man younger than 35 in good health. Some clones in this sample may be carry-over from other donors' samples.

The genes are TRBV6-5 and TRBJ1-1; D is ambiguous. The CDR3 has 13 residues. Germline lookup yields CDR1 MNHEY and CDR2 SVGAGI. Trimming removed 4 bases at V and 8 bases at J, with 14 bases between. CDR3 residues: CASSSDKAFEAFF. DNA for the CDR3: TGTGCCAGCAGTTCCGACAAGGCATTCGAAGCTTTCTTT.

The V gene is TRBV15, the J gene TRBJ1-5; D is possibly TRBD1 (6 bases). The germline gives CDR1 LNHNV, CDR2 YYDKDF (reference sequence). V was clipped by 2 bases and J by 5 bases, with 13 bases between them. This CDR3 has 15 amino acids. The CDR3 DNA reads as TGTGCCACCAGCAGAAAGGGGGAGTTGTATCAGCCCCAGCATTTT. Protein sequence: CATSRKGELYQPQHF.

The chain recombines TRBV30 with TRBJ2-2, with TRBD2 matching over 12 bases. This CDR3 comprises 15 residues. In germline, CDR1 is GTSNPN, CDR2 SVGIG (reference sequence). The junction had 2 bases not matched to a gene; V was cut back by 5 bases and J by 1 base. CDR3 coding DNA: TGTGCCTGGGAGGGACTAGCGGGGAACACCGGGGAGCTGTTTTTT. It translates to CAWEGLAGNTGELFF.

This sequence joins TRBV28 and TRBJ1-5, with D maybe TRBD1 (5 bases). CDR3 length: 15 amino acids. Germline CDR1 reads MDHEN; CDR2 reads SYDVKM. V gave up 7 bases and J gave up 0 bases, with 13 bases separating them. This chain's CDR3 is CASTRGAYSNQPQHF. The CDR3 nucleotides read TGTGCCAGCACCCGAGGGGCTTATAGCAATCAGCCCCAGCATTTT.

The chain links TRBV7-9 to TRBJ2-3, with D tentatively TRBD1 (5 bases). CDR3 length equals 12 residues. Trimming took off 5 bases at V and 14 bases at J, with 17 bases between the two ends. The germline V gene has CDR1 SEHNR and CDR2 FQNEAQ (reference sequence). CDR3 sequence (DNA): TGTGCCAGCAGCAAGGGGTCCAGCCCTCCGTATTTT. Protein: CASSKGSSPPYF.